Following are 31 T cell receptor beta chains from one sample sequenced in a study of CD8 T cells in Susac syndrome. Random hexamers were used to reverse transcribe the RNA input (roughly 0.5 to 1 ug). In TCRdb, the immunoSEQ multiplex PCR reads were re-called with MiXCR into one record per CDR3 protein. The top ten hold 0.093% of the sample, which has approximately 200,000 distinct CDR3 sequences, around 95% seen once. Sequenced: CD4+ T cells from PBMCs. These receptor sequences come from a human donor with multiple sclerosis.

The gene calls are TRBV12-3 or TRBV12-4 and TRBJ1-1; TRBD1 might be the D (5 bases). Trimming shortened V by 2 bases and J by 6 bases, and 7 bases separated the two germline ends. The length of the CDR3 is 12 residues. The CDR3 here is CASSLTGPEAFF. CDR3 coding DNA: TGTGCCAGCAGTTTAACGGGGCCTGAAGCTTTCTTT.

V gene TRBV20-1 combines with J gene TRBJ2-5; D call uncertain. V was trimmed by 6 bases and J by 1 base, leaving 12 bases between them. The CDR3 length is 13 residues. The germline gives CDR1 DFQATT, CDR2 SNEGSKA (reference sequence). CDR3 region: CSAPSRLQETQYF. Here the CDR3 DNA reads TGCAGTGCCCCCTCTCGGCTCCAAGAGACCCAGTACTTC.

CDR3 sequence: CASSSGGQRNLNSPLHF. The CDR3 DNA sequence: TGTGCCAGCAGCTCGGGGGGACAGCGGAATCTTAATTCACCCCTCCACTTT. The chain combines TRBV5-4 with TRBJ1-6; 7 positions agree with TRBD1. Germline V gives CDR1 SGHNT, CDR2 YYREEE (reference sequence). This CDR3 comprises 17 residues. The V and J ends lost 3 bases and 6 bases, in that order; junction bases with no gene match: 12.

This chain links TRBV2 with TRBJ1-5; D remains ambiguous. The V gene lost 4 bases and the J gene lost 0 bases, with 7 bases spanning the gap. Germline V gene sequence: CDR1 SNHLY, CDR2 FYNNEI. CDR3 length: 14 amino acids. The CDR3 loop is CASSVPNSNQPQHF. Written as DNA, the CDR3 is TGTGCCAGCAGTGTTCCAAATAGCAATCAGCCCCAGCATTTT.

This chain connects TRBV7-9 to TRBJ2-1, with D possibly matching TRBD2 (5 bases). The CDR3 has 15 residues. Germline V gene lookup returns CDR1 SEHNR and CDR2 FQNEAQ (reference sequence). Deletions cut 5 bases from V and 5 bases from J, with 16 bases between. The CDR3 loop is CASSATIGGHNEQFF. CDR3 DNA: TGTGCCAGCAGCGCAACAATTGGAGGCCACAATGAGCAGTTCTTC.

This chain joins TRBV4-3 and TRBJ2-3; 7 positions agree with TRBD1. CDR1 is LGHNA, CDR2 YSLEER, per germline. V shed 5 bases and J 3 bases; nucleotides not matched to a gene: 11. The CDR3 has 16 residues. The CDR3 DNA reads TGCGCCAGCAGCTTCGATTTGGTCAGGGGGACAGATACGCAGTATTTT. Encoded protein: CASSFDLVRGTDTQYF.

The chain's CDR3 is CASSQARTRRGTDTQYF. CDR3 bases: TGTGCCAGCAGCCAGGCCAGGACTAGGAGGGGCACAGATACGCAGTATTTT. J is TRBJ2-3 and V is TRBV3-1; 7 bases match TRBD2. V was pared by 3 bases and J by 1 base, with 10 bases of the junction left unmatched. CDR1 and CDR2 from the germline V gene are LGHDT and YNNKEL (reference sequence). This CDR3 has 17 residues.

The J gene is TRBJ2-7, the V gene TRBV20-1; 7 bases are shared with TRBD1. Germline-derived CDR1 and CDR2 are DFQATT and SNEGSKA (reference sequence). The ends lost 7 bases at V and 3 bases at J; junction bases unmatched: 15. The CDR3 runs 15 residues. The CDR3 bases are TGCAGTGTCCCCCGACCGGGACAGCTATACTACGAGCAGTACTTC. It yields the protein CSVPRPGQLYYEQYF.

The V call is TRBV20-1, the J call TRBJ2-6; D is unclear. This CDR3 contains 11 residues. Germline-derived CDR1 and CDR2 are DFQATT and SNEGSKA (reference sequence). Trimming shortened V by 3 bases and J by 12 bases, and 9 bases separated the two germline ends. CDR3 protein: CSARGFRVLTF. The CDR3 coding sequence is TGCAGTGCTAGGGGCTTCCGCGTCCTGACTTTC.

This clonotype was observed a few times. This rearrangement joins TRBV18 to TRBJ1-5, with D unresolved. V was cut by 1 base and J by 2 bases, with 3 bases left in between. Germline CDR1 and CDR2: KGHSH and LQKENI. The CDR3 runs to 13 residues. For the CDR3, the DNA is TGTGCCAGCTCACCACAGGGCAATCAGCCCCAGCATTTT. The encoded protein is CASSPQGNQPQHF.

The J gene is TRBJ2-3, the V gene TRBV2; D gene ambiguous. V was clipped by 3 bases and J by 2 bases, with 15 bases between them. The germline CDR1 and CDR2 sequences are SNHLY and FYNNEI. CDR3 size: 16 residues. CDR3 bases: TGTGCCAGCAGTGATATAGGTGGAGCCGTCACAGATACGCAGTATTTT. As protein: CASSDIGGAVTDTQYF.

The chain recombines TRBV5-6 with TRBJ1-2; D is possibly TRBD1 (6 bases). The CDR3 contains 16 residues. Germline values: CDR1 SGHDT, CDR2 YYEEEE. The V and J ends lost 3 bases and 9 bases respectively, with 24 bases between them. The CDR3 sequence is CASSSIQGYPRASYTF. In nucleotides, the CDR3 is TGTGCCAGCAGCTCAATACAGGGATATCCGAGGGCGAGCTACACCTTC. The full variable domain, its missing parts supplied by reference TRBV5-6 and TRBJ1-2, is DAGVTQSPTHLIKTRGQQVTLRCSPKSGHDTVSWYQQALGQGPQFIFQYYEEEERQRGNFPDRFSGHQFPNYSSELNVNALLLGDSALYLCASSSIQGYPRASYTFGSGTRLTVV.

The J gene is TRBJ2-3, the V gene TRBV5-1; D not resolved. Germline V gives CDR1 SGHRS, CDR2 YFSETQ. The CDR3 has 13 residues. V lost 1 base, J lost 5 bases, and 8 bases lay in between. The CDR3 is CASSLLHGDTQYF. In DNA form, the CDR3 reads TGCGCCAGCAGCTTGCTTCACGGAGATACGCAGTATTTT. Variable domain in full (rest from reference TRBV5-1 and TRBJ2-3): KAGVTQTPRYLIKTRGQQVTLSCSPISGHRSVSWYQQTPGQGLQFLFEYFSETQRNKGNFPGRFSGRQFSNSRSEMNVSTLELGDSALYLCASSLLHGDTQYFGPGTRLTVL.

This clonotype was seen once. The rearrangement uses TRBV30 and TRBJ1-1; possibly TRBD1 for D (5 bases). This CDR3 is 13 amino acids long. Germline values: CDR1 GTSNPN, CDR2 SVGIG (reference sequence). The V end was cut by 5 bases, the J end by 0 bases, with 10 bases between. CDR3 in amino acids: CAWSGFVNTEAFF. The CDR3 region has the DNA TGTGCCTGGTCAGGGTTCGTGAACACTGAAGCTTTCTTT.

The chain couples TRBV12-5 to TRBJ2-1; D perhaps matches TRBD2 (6 bases). V shed 7 bases and J shed 6 bases, with 16 bases lying between them. The CDR3 is made up of 14 amino acids. Germline-derived CDR1 and CDR2 are LGHNT and FRNRAP. The CDR3 protein is CASERERAGNEQFF. Here the CDR3 DNA reads TGTGCTAGTGAAAGGGAGCGGGCGGGCAATGAGCAGTTCTTC.

The chain uses TRBV5-1 and TRBJ2-2, with 10 bases lining up with TRBD2. The CDR3 has 18 residues. Germline-derived CDR1 and CDR2 are SGHRS and YFSETQ. V shed 5 bases and J 0 bases; nucleotides not matched to a gene: 10. The CDR3 reads CASSGASGGWTNTGELFF. The CDR3 DNA follows: TGCGCCAGCAGTGGCGCTAGCGGGGGCTGGACGAACACCGGGGAGCTGTTTTTT.

The chain has TRBV29-1 and TRBJ2-7; D call uncertain. The germline V gene encodes CDR1 SQVTM and CDR2 ANQGSEA. The CDR3 loop spans 14 amino acids. V lost 4 bases, J lost 3 bases, and 16 bases lay in between. CDR3 loop: CSVVIGDLGYEQYF. Here the CDR3 DNA reads TGCAGCGTTGTAATAGGTGATTTGGGCTACGAGCAGTACTTC.

V gene TRBV7-9 combines with J gene TRBJ1-2, with D possibly matching TRBD1 (5 bases). The germline gives CDR1 SEHNR, CDR2 FQNEAQ (reference sequence). The V gene lost 5 bases and the J gene lost 8 bases, with 9 bases spanning the gap. The length of the CDR3 is 11 residues. CDR3: CASSTGEGYTF. The CDR3 DNA sequence: TGTGCCAGCAGCACAGGAGAGGGCTACACCTTC.

The chain links TRBV7-2 to TRBJ2-7; 9 bases agree with TRBD1. The germline gives CDR1 SGHTA, CDR2 FQGNSA. The CDR3 has 12 amino acids. J lost 4 bases, V lost 5 bases, and 0 bases had no gene match. CDR3 protein: CASSGTGYEQYF. CDR3 sequence (DNA): TGTGCCAGCAGCGGGACAGGGTACGAGCAGTACTTC.

The chain recombines TRBV23-1 with TRBJ1-6; 10 positions agree with TRBD1. TRBV23-1 is flagged as an ORF with uncertain function. CDR3 length: 16 amino acids. V dropped 8 bases and J dropped 9; count of bases not matched to a gene: 13. CDR3 protein: CASGKTGGGRFSPLHF. The CDR3 DNA reads as TGCGCCAGCGGGAAGACAGGGGGCGGAAGATTTTCACCCCTCCACTTT.

The chain combines TRBV12-3 or TRBV12-4 with TRBJ2-7, with TRBD1 matching over 7 bases. Trimming at V came to 6 bases and at J to 5 bases, leaving 1 base not matched to a gene. The CDR3 extends over 11 amino acids. CDR3 coding DNA: TGTGCCAGCAGGGGACAGAACGAGCAGTACTTC. Translation: CASRGQNEQYF.

The CDR3 region is CASSPQIGGHEQYF. The CDR3 bases are TGTGCCAGCAGCCCCCAGATAGGGGGCCACGAGCAGTACTTC. The chain employs TRBV7-9 and TRBJ2-7; 7 nucleotides align to TRBD1. Germline CDR1 SEHNR, CDR2 FQNEAQ (reference sequence). There are 14 residues in the CDR3. V shed 5 bases, J shed 5 bases, and the junction held 9 bases outside the gene matches.

J is TRBJ1-2 and V is TRBV13, with 7 bases identical to TRBD1. V trimming: 2 bases; J trimming: 0 bases; junction bases outside the gene matches: 12. In germline, CDR1 is PRHDT, CDR2 FYEKMQ (reference sequence). The CDR3 sequence is 18 residues long. The chain's CDR3 is CASSLKGTVPYSNYGYTF. The CDR3 bases are TGTGCCAGCAGCTTAAAAGGGACAGTGCCTTATTCTAACTATGGCTACACCTTC.

J is TRBJ2-7 and V is TRBV29-1; 7 bases agree with TRBD1. Looked up from germline, CDR1 is SQVTM and CDR2 is ANQGSEA. The CDR3 spans 15 residues. J lost 2 bases, V lost 0 bases, and 7 bases had no gene match. CDR3 sequence (DNA): TGCAGCGTTGAAGATACAGGGGTGACAACCTACGAGCAGTACTTC. The encoded protein is CSVEDTGVTTYEQYF.

The V call is TRBV2, the J call TRBJ2-1; 10 bases are a match to TRBD2. The CDR3 totals 17 residues. V lost 3 bases to trimming and J lost 4 bases; unmatched junction nucleotides: 9. Germline V gives CDR1 SNHLY, CDR2 FYNNEI. The CDR3 DNA reads as TGTGCCAGCAGTGAGGGATTAGCGGGGGGTCCGTACAATGAGCAGTTCTTC. Translating it yields CASSEGLAGGPYNEQFF.

This chain uses TRBV9 with TRBJ1-1; D is unresolved. In germline, CDR1 is SGDLS, CDR2 YYNGEE. Trimming removed 0 bases at V and 3 bases at J, with 6 bases between. The CDR3 has 13 residues. The CDR3 coding sequence is TGTGCCAGCAGCGTAGCCCCACACACTGAAGCTTTCTTT. The encoded protein is CASSVAPHTEAFF.

The chain has TRBV20-1 and TRBJ2-5; D call uncertain. The V end was cut by 0 bases, the J end by 2 bases, with 4 bases between. The CDR3 length is 12 residues. Germline V CDR1 and CDR2: DFQATT, SNEGSKA (reference sequence). CDR3 nucleotide sequence: TGCAGTGCTAGAGACAGGCAAGAGACCCAGTACTTC. The encoded protein is CSARDRQETQYF.

This rearrangement joins TRBV20-1 to TRBJ1-1; D is undetermined. The V gene lost 3 bases and the J gene lost 1 base, with 15 bases spanning the gap. The CDR3 extends over 15 amino acids. Germline assignment: CDR1 DFQATT and CDR2 SNEGSKA (reference sequence). CDR3 sequence (DNA): TGCAGTGCTAGGAGGACTCCCCGGGGGAACACTGAAGCTTTCTTT. As protein: CSARRTPRGNTEAFF.

This chain links TRBV2 with TRBJ1-5; TRBD1 matches at 8 bases. CDR1 SNHLY and CDR2 FYNNEI come from the germline V gene. The junction had 6 bases not matched to a gene; V was cut back by 6 bases and J by 2 bases. The length of the CDR3 is 15 residues. In nucleotides, the CDR3 is TGTGCCAGCAGGGGGGACAGGAGGGGCAATCAGCCCCAGCATTTT. This encodes CASRGDRRGNQPQHF. Full variable domain (remainder filled in from reference TRBV2 and TRBJ1-5): EPEVTQTPSHQVTQMGQEVILRCVPISNHLYFYWYRQILGQKVEFLVSFYNNEISEKSEIFDDQFSVERPDGSNFTLKIRSTKLEDSAMYFCASRGDRRGNQPQHFGDGTRLSIL.

The V call is TRBV28, the J call TRBJ2-1; no clear D. The CDR3 is made up of 15 amino acids. CDR1 is MDHEN and CDR2 is SYDVKM in the germline V gene. V dropped 1 base and J dropped 6 bases, with 13 bases sitting between them. CDR3 sequence: CASSLLVPMGNEQFF. The CDR3, as DNA: TGTGCCAGCAGTTTATTGGTTCCTATGGGCAATGAGCAGTTCTTC.

The rearrangement links TRBV30 to TRBJ1-1, with 9 positions matching TRBD1. The CDR3 length is 14 residues. V lost 8 bases to trimming and J lost 3 bases; unmatched junction nucleotides: 10. Germline-derived CDR1 and CDR2 are GTSNPN and SVGIG (reference sequence). The CDR3 DNA is TGTGCCGGCAATAGGGGACAGGGATACACTGAAGCTTTCTTT. It is translated as CAGNRGQGYTEAFF.